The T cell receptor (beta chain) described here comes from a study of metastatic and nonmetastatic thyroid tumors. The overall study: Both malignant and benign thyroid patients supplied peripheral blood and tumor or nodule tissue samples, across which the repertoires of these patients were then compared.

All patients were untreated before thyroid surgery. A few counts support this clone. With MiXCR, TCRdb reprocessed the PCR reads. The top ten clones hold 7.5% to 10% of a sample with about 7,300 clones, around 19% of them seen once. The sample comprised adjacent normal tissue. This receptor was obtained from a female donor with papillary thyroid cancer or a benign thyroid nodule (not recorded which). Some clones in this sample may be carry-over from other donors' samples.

CDR3 sequence reads: CASSEEMRTSPYNEQFF. The CDR3, as DNA: TGTGCCAGCAGTGAAGAGATGAGGACTTCGCCCTACAATGAGCAGTTCTTC. The V and J genes are TRBV6-1 and TRBJ2-1; D is possibly TRBD2 (5 bases). The V end lost 1 base, the J end lost 2 bases, and 15 bases lay between the germline ends. The germline gives CDR1 MNHNS, CDR2 SASEGT. The CDR3 sequence is 17 residues long.